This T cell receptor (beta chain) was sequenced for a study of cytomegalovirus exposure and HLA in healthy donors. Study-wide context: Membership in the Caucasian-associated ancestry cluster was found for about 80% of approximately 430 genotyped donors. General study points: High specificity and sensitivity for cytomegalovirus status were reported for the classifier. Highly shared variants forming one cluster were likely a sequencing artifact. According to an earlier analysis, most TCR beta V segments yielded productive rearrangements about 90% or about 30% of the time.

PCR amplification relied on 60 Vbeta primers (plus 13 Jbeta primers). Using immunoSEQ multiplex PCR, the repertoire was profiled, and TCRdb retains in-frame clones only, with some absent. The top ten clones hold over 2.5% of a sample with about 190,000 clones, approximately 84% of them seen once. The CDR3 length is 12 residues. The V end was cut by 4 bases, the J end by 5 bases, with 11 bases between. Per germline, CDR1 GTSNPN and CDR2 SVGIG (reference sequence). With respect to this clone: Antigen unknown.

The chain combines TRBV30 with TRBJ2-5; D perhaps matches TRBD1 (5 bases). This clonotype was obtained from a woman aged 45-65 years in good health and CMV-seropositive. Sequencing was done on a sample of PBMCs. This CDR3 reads CAWTGSGETQYF. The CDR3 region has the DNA TGTGCCTGGACAGGGTCCGGGGAGACCCAGTACTTC. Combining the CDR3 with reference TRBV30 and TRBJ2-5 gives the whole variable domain SQTIHQWPATLVQPVGSPLSLECTVEGTSNPNLYWYRQAAGRGLQLLFYSVGIGQISSEVPQNLSASRPQDRQFILSSKKLLLSDSGFYLCAWTGSGETQYFGPGTRLLVL.